The 26 T cell receptor beta chains below were found in one sample sequenced in a study of blood T cell repertoires in COVID-19. Libraries were prepared by immunoSEQ multiplex PCR; TCRdb keeps only in-frame clonotypes and omits some of them. The repertoire holds a few hundred thousand clones, with 80% to 90% as singletons. Specimen: peripheral blood. Receptor source: a woman aged 45-59 years with acute or convalescent COVID-19.

The V and J genes are TRBV24-1 and TRBJ2-6; 9 bases map to TRBD1. CDR1 is KGHDR, CDR2 SFDVKD, per germline. The CDR3 sequence is 20 residues long. V dropped 4 bases and J dropped 12; count of bases not matched to a gene: 24. This CDR3 is CATSDPTFKNVPGQGLVLTF. CDR3 nucleotides: TGTGCCACCAGTGACCCCACTTTTAAAAATGTTCCGGGACAGGGACTCGTCCTGACTTTC.

The chain combines TRBV2 with TRBJ1-1; D is ambiguous. This CDR3 comprises 13 residues. The germline CDR1 and CDR2 sequences are SNHLY and FYNNEI. V was pared by 8 bases and J by 1 base, with 11 bases between. CDR3 bases: TGTGCCAGCGTCTGGGAGACGAACACTGAAGCTTTCTTT. Translation gives CASVWETNTEAFF.

This clone was seen only a few times. This chain connects TRBV28 to TRBJ2-7; the match to TRBD1 covers 10 bases. V shed 6 bases and J 3 bases; nucleotides not matched to a gene: 5. The germline CDR1 and CDR2 sequences are MDHEN and SYDVKM. CDR3 length equals 14 residues. CDR3 residues: CASRRDRGYYEQYF. CDR3 DNA: TGTGCCAGCAGACGGGACAGGGGCTACTACGAGCAGTACTTC.

The chain joins TRBV2 to TRBJ2-4; tentatively, D is TRBD1 (6 bases). The CDR3 totals 15 residues. The V end lost 6 bases, the J end lost 0 bases, and 12 bases lay between the germline ends. Germline V gene data show CDR1 as SNHLY and CDR2 as FYNNEI. The CDR3 DNA sequence: TGTGCCAGCAGATCTCAGGGGCTAGCCAAAAACATTCAGTACTTC. Encoded protein: CASRSQGLAKNIQYF.

V and J are TRBV28 and TRBJ1-5; 7 bases map to TRBD1. V shed 6 bases, J shed 5 bases, and the junction held 7 bases outside the gene matches. The CDR3 sequence is 14 residues long. Germline V gene data show CDR1 as MDHEN and CDR2 as SYDVKM. The CDR3 DNA is TGTGCCAGCAGACTCCGACAGGGCTATCAGCCCCAGCATTTT. This codes for CASRLRQGYQPQHF.

The sample holds a few counts of this clone. The chain employs TRBV28 and TRBJ2-3, with TRBD1 identical over 7 bases. Trimming removed 5 bases from V and 5 bases from J; junction bases left unmatched: 7. Germline CDR1 is MDHEN and CDR2 is SYDVKM. This CDR3 has 14 amino acids. The CDR3 protein is CASSDTGEGDTQYF. CDR3 in DNA: TGTGCCAGCAGTGATACAGGGGAAGGAGATACGCAGTATTTT.

The CDR3 loop reads CASSSQREAIDTQYF. For the CDR3, the DNA is TGCGCCAGCAGCTCACAGAGGGAGGCAATAGATACGCAGTATTTT. The rearrangement joins TRBV5-1 to TRBJ2-3; D may be TRBD2 (6 bases). Germline loops: CDR1 SGHRS, CDR2 YFSETQ. Between the trimmed V and J ends, which lost 3 bases and 5 bases, there was a span of 16 bases. The CDR3 contains 15 residues.

The J gene is TRBJ1-2, the V gene TRBV19, with TRBD1 as a possible D gene (6 bases). CDR1 is LNHDA, CDR2 SQIVND, per germline (reference sequence). The germline V and J ends were trimmed by 8 bases and 4 bases, with 11 bases remaining between them. This CDR3 region has 12 residues. This CDR3 is CASSEDSYGYTF. The CDR3 DNA follows: TGTGCCAGTTCCGAGGACAGCTATGGCTACACCTTC.

The genes are TRBV7-9 and TRBJ2-7, with TRBD1 as a possible D gene (6 bases). Germline V CDR1 and CDR2: SEHNR, FQNEAQ (reference sequence). The CDR3 totals 14 residues. The V gene lost 5 bases and the J gene lost 3 bases, with 14 bases spanning the gap. The CDR3 DNA is TGTGCCAGCAGCCCAAAGGACAGAAGCTACGAGCAGTACTTC. Translation: CASSPKDRSYEQYF.

This chain uses TRBV10-3 with TRBJ2-1, with 7 bases lining up with TRBD2. This CDR3 spans 15 amino acids. V gave up 10 bases and J gave up 9 bases; unmatched junction bases: 18. Germline V gene data show CDR1 as ENHRY and CDR2 as SYGVKD. Here the CDR3 reads CATAGGRRVIGEQFF. DNA for the CDR3: TGTGCCACCGCGGGCGGGAGAAGAGTAATTGGTGAGCAGTTCTTC.

The chain recombines TRBV20-1 with TRBJ1-4; no firm D call. Trimming removed 3 bases from V and 8 bases from J, with 10 bases in between. The CDR3 covers 12 residues. Germline V lookup: CDR1 DFQATT, CDR2 SNEGSKA (reference sequence). CDR3 nucleotides: TGCAGTGCTAGTTACGGGAGGGAAAAACTGTTTTTT. It specifies CSASYGREKLFF.

The rearrangement links TRBV7-8 to TRBJ2-1; D is uncertain. The CDR3 spans 12 residues. V dropped 5 bases and J dropped 9 bases, with 11 bases sitting between them. Germline loops: CDR1 SGHVS, CDR2 FQNEAQ. As DNA, the CDR3 is TGTGCCAGCAGCCCCCTTTACGGTGAGCAGTTCTTC. Protein: CASSPLYGEQFF.

The rearrangement joins TRBV5-1 to TRBJ1-5, with 12 nucleotides matching TRBD1. This CDR3 is built from 19 residues. Germline values: CDR1 SGHRS, CDR2 YFSETQ. After removal of 5 bases from V and 1 base from J, the junction contained 13 bases not matched to a gene. In DNA form, the CDR3 reads TGCGCCAGCAGAAATACGCCGGGACAGGGGGCATTAAGCAATCAGCCCCAGCATTTT. Its protein is CASRNTPGQGALSNQPQHF.

As for this clone: Other nucleotide sequences from this sample produce the same CDR3. The chain combines TRBV3-1 (or the pseudogene TRBV3-2) with TRBJ2-7; D might be TRBD1 (5 bases). CDR1 is LGHDT and CDR2 is YNNKEL in the germline V gene (reference sequence). Trimming took off 3 bases at V and 4 bases at J, with 7 bases between the two ends. The CDR3 sequence is 12 residues long. CDR3 DNA sequence: TGTGCCAGCAGCCAGCGACAGTACGAGCAGTACTTC. Amino acids: CASSQRQYEQYF.

The genes are TRBV4-3 and TRBJ2-1; 12 nucleotides match TRBD2. CDR3 length: 14 residues. In germline, CDR1 is LGHNA, CDR2 YSLEER. With V trimmed by 0 bases and J by 15 bases, 6 bases remained unmatched. The CDR3 sequence is CASSQELAGGIPFF. DNA for the CDR3: TGCGCCAGCAGCCAAGAACTAGCGGGAGGAATCCCGTTCTTC.

This chain joins TRBV27 and TRBJ2-2; a weak D match, TRBD2 (6 bases). Trimming took 0 bases from V and 4 from J, leaving 15 bases between them. The CDR3 is made up of 17 amino acids. CDR1 is MNHEY and CDR2 is SMNVEV in the germline V gene (reference sequence). In DNA, the CDR3 is TGTGCCAGCAGTTTATCGTGGAGGGAGCTTACCACCGGGGAGCTGTTTTTT. This translates into CASSLSWRELTTGELFF.

V is TRBV19 and J is TRBJ2-7; 8 nucleotides match TRBD2. The CDR3 consists of 13 residues. With V trimmed by 3 bases and J by 3 bases, 1 base remained unmatched. Germline V gene lookup returns CDR1 LNHDA and CDR2 SQIVND (reference sequence). CDR3 sequence (DNA): TGTGCCAGTAGTATTAGCGGGAACTACGAGCAGTACTTC. This gives the protein CASSISGNYEQYF.

V and J are TRBV27 and TRBJ1-5; perhaps TRBD1 as D (5 bases). V lost 0 bases and J 6 bases, leaving 9 bases between the germline ends. The CDR3 totals 14 residues. Per germline, CDR1 MNHEY and CDR2 SMNVEV (reference sequence). The CDR3 protein is CASSLSRVSQPQHF. In nucleotides, the CDR3 is TGTGCCAGCAGTTTATCCAGGGTCTCTCAGCCCCAGCATTTT.

The chain couples TRBV5-1 to TRBJ2-1; D may be TRBD2 (6 bases). CDR3 length: 13 residues. CDR1 SGHRS and CDR2 YFSETQ come from the germline V gene. Trimming took 4 bases from V and 7 from J, leaving 12 bases between them. Here the CDR3 reads CASSPGGDNEQFF. The CDR3 coding sequence is TGCGCCAGCAGCCCTGGAGGGGATAATGAGCAGTTCTTC.

The rearrangement joins TRBV7-6 to TRBJ2-3, with 8 bases lining up with TRBD1. CDR3 length: 15 residues. After removal of 7 bases from V and 4 bases from J, the junction contained 10 bases not matched to a gene. Germline CDR1 SGHVS, CDR2 FNYEAQ. CDR3 region: CASTPGAGGADTQYF. In nucleotides, the CDR3 is TGTGCCAGCACACCCGGGGCAGGGGGCGCAGATACGCAGTATTTT.

Written as DNA, the CDR3 is TGTGCCAGCAGCTTAGGGACAGGGAAGAACACTGAAGCTTTCTTT. Protein: CASSLGTGKNTEAFF. The J gene is TRBJ1-1, the V gene TRBV7-9, with TRBD1 identical over 8 bases. In germline, CDR1 is SEHNR, CDR2 FQNEAQ (reference sequence). This CDR3 is 15 amino acids long. The V gene end was trimmed by 1 base and the J gene end by 1 base; junction bases not matched to a gene: 2.

The V call is TRBV30, the J call TRBJ1-3, with TRBD1 identical over 7 bases. The junction had 4 bases not matched to a gene; V was cut back by 0 bases and J by 2 bases. The CDR3 is 15 residues long. The germline V gene encodes CDR1 GTSNPN and CDR2 SVGIG (reference sequence). CDR3 DNA sequence: TGTGCCTGGAGTGTGGGGACAGTTACTGGAAACACCATATATTTT. Encoded protein: CAWSVGTVTGNTIYF.

The gene calls are TRBV28 and TRBJ1-2, with D hard to call. The CDR3 spans 14 residues. The V and J ends lost 1 base and 6 bases respectively, with 12 bases between them. Germline V CDR1 and CDR2: MDHEN, SYDVKM. The CDR3 reads CASSLSVSSNGYTF. Here the CDR3 DNA reads TGTGCCAGCAGTTTATCTGTTAGCTCTAATGGCTACACCTTC.

This chain connects TRBV18 to TRBJ1-2, with D possibly TRBD1 on 5 matching bases. The CDR3 covers 15 residues. Germline loops: CDR1 KGHSH, CDR2 LQKENI. Trimming took 1 base from V and 3 from J, leaving 12 bases between them. CDR3 protein: CASSPLGQTDYGYTF. CDR3 sequence (DNA): TGTGCCAGCTCACCACTGGGGCAGACCGACTATGGCTACACCTTC.

The rearrangement uses TRBV27 and TRBJ1-2, with D perhaps matching TRBD1 (6 bases). The CDR3 loop spans 13 amino acids. The ends were cut back, 5 bases at V and 5 bases at J, with 12 bases in the middle. Germline-derived CDR1 and CDR2 are MNHEY and SMNVEV (reference sequence). CDR3 region: CASSIGGAYGYTF. The DNA of the CDR3 is TGTGCCAGCAGTATAGGGGGTGCATATGGCTACACCTTC.

J is TRBJ1-6 and V is TRBV4-1, with 8 nucleotides matching TRBD1. The CDR3 sequence is 18 residues long. V was clipped by 0 bases and J by 4 bases; unmatched bases: 8. Germline values: CDR1 MGHRA, CDR2 YSYEKL. CDR3 protein: CASSQDSPRTGYNSPLHF. The DNA of the CDR3 is TGCGCCAGCAGCCAAGATTCCCCCCGGACAGGGTATAATTCACCCCTCCACTTT.